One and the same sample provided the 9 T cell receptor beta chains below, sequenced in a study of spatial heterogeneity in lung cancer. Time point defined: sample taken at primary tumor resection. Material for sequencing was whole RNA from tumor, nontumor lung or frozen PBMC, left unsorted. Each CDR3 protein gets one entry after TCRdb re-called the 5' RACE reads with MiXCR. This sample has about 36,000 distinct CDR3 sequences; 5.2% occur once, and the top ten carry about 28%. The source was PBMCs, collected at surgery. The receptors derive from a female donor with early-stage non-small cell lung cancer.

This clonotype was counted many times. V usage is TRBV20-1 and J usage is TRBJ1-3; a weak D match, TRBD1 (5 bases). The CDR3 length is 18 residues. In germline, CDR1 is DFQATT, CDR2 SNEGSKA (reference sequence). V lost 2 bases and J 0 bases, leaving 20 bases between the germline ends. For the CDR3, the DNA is TGCAGTGCTAGAACCCAAGGGGCAGGCTCGATCTCTGGAAACACCATATATTTT. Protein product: CSARTQGAGSISGNTIYF.

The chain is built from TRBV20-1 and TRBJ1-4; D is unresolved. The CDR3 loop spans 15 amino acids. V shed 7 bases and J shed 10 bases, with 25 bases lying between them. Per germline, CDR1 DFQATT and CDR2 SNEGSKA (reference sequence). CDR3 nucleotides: TGCAGTGTAGGGTATGCCGGGCCCTCGCCCCCAAAACTGTTTTTT. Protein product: CSVGYAGPSPPKLFF.

The CDR3 bases are TGTGCCAGCAGTGGGGGCCCGGGACTAGCGGACTACGAGCAGTACTTC. This translates into CASSGGPGLADYEQYF. The genes are TRBV2 and TRBJ2-7, with TRBD2 matching over 11 bases. CDR1 and CDR2 (germline): SNHLY, FYNNEI. The CDR3 sequence is 16 residues long. J gave up 3 bases and V 4 bases, and 8 bases lay outside the gene matches.

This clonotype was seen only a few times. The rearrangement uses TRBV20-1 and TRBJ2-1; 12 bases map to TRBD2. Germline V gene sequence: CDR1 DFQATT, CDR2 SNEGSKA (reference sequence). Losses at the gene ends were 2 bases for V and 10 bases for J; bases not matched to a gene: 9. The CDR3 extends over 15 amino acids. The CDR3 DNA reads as TGCAGTGCTAGAAATCCTAGCGGGGGGGCGAGCGAGCAGTTCTTC. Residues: CSARNPSGGASEQFF.

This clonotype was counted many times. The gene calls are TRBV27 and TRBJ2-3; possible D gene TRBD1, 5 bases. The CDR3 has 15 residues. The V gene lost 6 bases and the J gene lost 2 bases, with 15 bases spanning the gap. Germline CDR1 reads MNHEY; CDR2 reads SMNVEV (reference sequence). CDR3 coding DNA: TGTGCCAGCAGCTCTATGGGGCATTCCACAGATACGCAGTATTTT. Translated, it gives CASSSMGHSTDTQYF.

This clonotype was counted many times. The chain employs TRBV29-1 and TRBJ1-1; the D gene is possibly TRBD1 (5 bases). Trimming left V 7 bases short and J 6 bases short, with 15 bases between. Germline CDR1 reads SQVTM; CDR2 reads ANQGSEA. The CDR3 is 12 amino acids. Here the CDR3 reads CSAPGGSPEAFF. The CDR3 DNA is TGCAGCGCCCCTGGGGGTAGCCCTGAAGCTTTCTTT.

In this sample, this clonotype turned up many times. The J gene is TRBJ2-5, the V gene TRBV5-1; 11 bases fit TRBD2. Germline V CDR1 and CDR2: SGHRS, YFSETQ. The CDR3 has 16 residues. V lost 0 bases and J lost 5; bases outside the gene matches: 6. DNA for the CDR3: TGCGCCAGCAGCTTGGACCCCCTAGCGGGGGGTGAGACCCAGTACTTC. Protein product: CASSLDPLAGGETQYF.

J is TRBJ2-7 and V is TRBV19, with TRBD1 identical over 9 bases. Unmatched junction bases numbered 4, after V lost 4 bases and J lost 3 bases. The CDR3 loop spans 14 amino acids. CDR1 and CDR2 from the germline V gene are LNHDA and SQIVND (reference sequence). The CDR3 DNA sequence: TGTGCCAGTAGTACGGGACAGGGATTCTACGAGCAGTACTTC. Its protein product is CASSTGQGFYEQYF.

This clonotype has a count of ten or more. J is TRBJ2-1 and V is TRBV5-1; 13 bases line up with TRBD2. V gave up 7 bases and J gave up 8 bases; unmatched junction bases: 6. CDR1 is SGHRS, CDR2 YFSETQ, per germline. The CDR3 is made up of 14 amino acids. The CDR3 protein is CASGRTSGSDEQFF. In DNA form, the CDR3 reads TGCGCCAGCGGACGGACTAGCGGGAGCGATGAGCAGTTCTTC. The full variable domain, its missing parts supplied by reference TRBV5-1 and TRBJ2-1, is KAGVTQTPRYLIKTRGQQVTLSCSPISGHRSVSWYQQTPGQGLQFLFEYFSETQRNKGNFPGRFSGRQFSNSRSEMNVSTLELGDSALYLCASGRTSGSDEQFFGPGTRLTVL.